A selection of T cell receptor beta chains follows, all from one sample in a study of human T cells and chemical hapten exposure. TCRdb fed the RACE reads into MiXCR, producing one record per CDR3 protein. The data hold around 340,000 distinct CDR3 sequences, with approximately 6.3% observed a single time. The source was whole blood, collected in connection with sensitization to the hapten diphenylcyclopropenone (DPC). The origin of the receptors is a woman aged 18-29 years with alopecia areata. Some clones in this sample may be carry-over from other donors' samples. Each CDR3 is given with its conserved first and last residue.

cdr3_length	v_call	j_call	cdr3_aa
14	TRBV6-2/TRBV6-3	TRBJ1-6	CASRRGQIYSPLHF
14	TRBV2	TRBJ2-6	CASSERSGANVLTF
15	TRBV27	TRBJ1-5	CASSQGLYSNQPQHF
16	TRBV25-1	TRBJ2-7	CASSDLDRRSSYEQYF
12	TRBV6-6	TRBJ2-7	CATGGIFYEQYF
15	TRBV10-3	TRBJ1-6	CAISEPRHHHSPLHF
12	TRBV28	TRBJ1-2	CASSLTDYGYTF
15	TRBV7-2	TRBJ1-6	CASSLVEAGNSPLHF
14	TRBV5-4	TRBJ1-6	CASSLRGWDSPLHF
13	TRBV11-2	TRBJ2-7	CASSLQTSYEQYF
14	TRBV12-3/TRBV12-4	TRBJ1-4	CASSLVPTNEKLFF
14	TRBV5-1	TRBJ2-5	CASRLAGNQETQYF
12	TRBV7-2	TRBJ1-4	CASSLRTGRPHF
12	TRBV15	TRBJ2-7	CATSKSSYEQYF
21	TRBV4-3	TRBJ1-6	CASSQDLVGGRIDKSYSPLHF
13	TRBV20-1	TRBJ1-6	CSARDQGGSPLHF
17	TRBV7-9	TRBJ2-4	CASSFRDRGLAKNIQYF